Described below is a single TCR beta chain sequence and its context. These data originate in a study of blood T cell repertoires in COVID-19. V dropped 8 bases and J dropped 7; count of bases not matched to a gene: 9. Germline V gene data show CDR1 as SNHLY and CDR2 as FYNNEI. The CDR3 has 14 amino acids. Generated by immunoSEQ multiplex PCR, the TCRdb table keeps only in-frame clones and is missing some. The repertoire has approximately 500,000 clones, 89% of them found once; the top ten carry about 1%. Sequencing was done on a sample of peripheral blood. The gene calls are TRBV2 and TRBJ2-3, with TRBD2 identical over 10 bases. The TCR was taken from a man between 18 and 29 years old with COVID-19, enrolled during active disease. This CDR3 reads CASLDGSGGNTQYF. In DNA form, the CDR3 reads TGTGCCAGCTTGGATGGTAGCGGGGGGAATACGCAGTATTTT.